This T cell receptor (beta chain) was documented in a study of cytomegalovirus exposure and HLA in healthy donors (dated by TCRdb to 2017 to 2019). Regarding the study in general: An earlier analysis of a few hundred of the donors reported 250 to 350 Gb of sequence data and 117 million unique TCR beta sequences obtained from around 170 million T cells. Around 320 gigabases of sequencing data and approximately 80 million unique TCR sequences were included in an early release covering roughly 700 HLA-typed donors. The genetic ancestry cluster associated with self-reported Caucasian donors included 81% of the roughly 400 genotyped donors. The study was designed to test whether signatures of past pathogen exposure could be identified by cataloging public T cell receptors. Using immunosequencing, the study profiled T cell repertoires from around 680 subjects and related those repertoires to cytomegalovirus serostatus. Along with the roughly 670-subject first cohort, a separate validation cohort of over a hundred different subjects was used. To predict cytomegalovirus infection status, the study brought together high-throughput TCR immunosequencing, statistical association of individual TCRs with disease status, and machine learning. A later analysis re-examined previously published TCR beta repertoires from hundreds of donors and added high-resolution HLA genotyping to investigate patterns of TCR occurrence. The later analysis used no new phenotypic data to find candidate immune exposures, relying instead on TCR beta sequences and their occurrence across donors. An earlier analysis of nearly 600 of the donors applied high-throughput TCR beta sequencing to assess whether each TCR beta V gene segment acted as functional or pseudogenic. Donor age, sex, ethnicity and CMV serostatus were compiled together with the repertoire data. A later genetic analysis took genome-wide SNP genotypes for about 55% of the 666 donors and used that subset as a discovery cohort. All discovery cohort repertoires had been generated on a single sequencing platform. Both class I and class II loci were covered by HLA typing, at four-digit resolution. The number of donors typed differed by locus, with about 629-630 for A, B, C, DRB1 and DQB1, around 520 for DQA1, approximately 570 for DPA1, and about 450 for DPB1. Roughly five DR-DQ haplotypes were handled as single units for association and clustering, since linkage in the cohort was strong. Across 300 to 500 genotyped donors of the cohort, an average of approximately 220,000 unique TCR beta nucleotide sequences per donor were sequenced, and around 19% of those sequences were non-productive.

General conclusions and limits of the study: In a later genetic analysis, fewer N-insertions in productive TCRs were reported among donors in an Asian-associated ancestry cluster than the approximately 630-donor mean. The authors suggested that the approach could potentially be generalized to other disease states and immunological phenotypes. In an earlier analysis of approximately 590 of the donors, most TCR beta V segments appeared in productive rearrangements about 87% or about 30% of the time, broadly matching IMGT annotations. V-gene and J-gene trimming of TCR beta chains was associated with a missense DCLRE1C variant in a later genetic analysis, and the association was replicated in an independent cohort. The cohort was sequenced for TCR beta chains only, and without alpha or paired-chain data the features that could be detected were limited. In a later analysis, several top co-occurrence clusters were reported to appear linked to parvovirus B19, influenza, CMV and Epstein-Barr virus. A total of 150 to 200 TCR beta chains were listed by the study as associated with cytomegalovirus. In vitro tests confirmed that a few of the cytomegalovirus-associated TCR beta chains recognize cytomegalovirus antigens. When HLA alleles, especially DR and DQ, strongly co-occurred, TCR associations were difficult to assign to individual alleles. The 87-base-pair reads could not distinguish some IMGT-functional V segments, including TRBV6-2 and TRBV6-3, so those segments were excluded. The classifier was reported to diagnose cytomegalovirus status with high specificity and sensitivity in both the original cohort and the validation cohort. The presence/absence analyses assumed that sequencing depth was roughly uniform across donors, and that assumption may not be true. Specific HLA alleles were associated with some 15,000 TCR beta sequences at a false discovery rate of 0.05 in a later analysis. A further reported finding was that TCR beta sequences accurately predicted the HLA-A and HLA-B alleles for most subjects in the first cohort. Linkage disequilibrium might explain the correlated functional status among segregating V segments, but an unknown experimental factor could not be ruled out. According to a later analysis, most CMV-associated TCR beta chains appeared to be HLA-restricted, and the HLA associations seemed to be driven largely by CMV exposure. Most TCR sequences were observed very rarely across donors, whereas some public TCRs were present in many individuals. In a later analysis, TCR association rates were found to vary across HLA loci, with the most associated TCRs seen for DRB1 alleles and the fewest for HLA-C alleles. HLA typing was unavailable for some donors at each locus, so association tests used only the typed subset. In a later analysis, HLA-associated TCR beta chains showed more clonal expansion and lower generation probabilities than non-associated chains that were equally common. Because counts were too low, more than 15 rarely observed V segments, including chromosome 9 orphons, were left out of the earlier analysis of about 500 of the donors. The sequencing pipeline was judged likely to have produced a cluster of highly shared sequence variants as a technical artifact. The only immune exposure information available for the cohort was CMV serostatus.

The library was obtained by the immunoSEQ multiplex PCR assay. For the multiplex PCR, a mixture combining 60 forward primers for TCR Vbeta segments and 13 reverse primers for TCR Jbeta segments was used. The CDR3 region of rearranged TCR beta genes was amplified from genomic DNA with a multiplex PCR assay. The amplified TCR beta libraries were sequenced on the Illumina HiSeq System as 87-base-pair reads. The original methods were these. A later analysis tallied some 79 million unique TCR beta chains across the 666 repertoires, and around 10 million of those chains were shared by two or more donors. Raw reads were error-corrected and collapsed into unique sequences with a nearest-neighbor algorithm that merged closely related sequences to remove PCR and sequencing errors. Alignment of CDR3 sequences to IMGT reference sequences was used to assign V, D and J gene segments. Each retained sequence needed at least a six-nucleotide match to both a V gene segment and a J gene segment. A rearrangement counted as productive if the CDR3 had no stop codons and remained in frame with V and J, and every other rearrangement counted as non-productive. CDR3 was defined by IMGT convention, running from the second conserved V-encoded cysteine to the conserved J-encoded phenylalanine. The earlier analysis of 500 to 750 of the donors excluded any sequence lacking an unambiguous match to a single V gene segment. In an earlier analysis of roughly 600 of the donors, a V segment was called functional when productive rearrangements were above 56.7%, and segregating when the standard deviation between donors exceeded 5%. A statistical classification framework was developed to diagnose cytomegalovirus status using the catalog of TCR beta chain sequences. In a later analysis, V and J genes were assigned by comparing TCR nucleotide sequences against IMGT/GENE-DB human TR gene sequences. The TCRdist pipeline was used in a later analysis to assign CDR3 sequences and most-parsimonious VDJ recombination scenarios. In a later analysis, each TCR beta chain was defined by its CDR3 amino acid sequence together with its V-gene family, and reads lacking a unique V-gene family were excluded. In a later analysis, a few hundred highly shared, low-generation-probability nucleotide sequences were removed to address suspected cross-contamination and a sequencing artifact. In a later analysis, a clonal expansion index was calculated for each public chain from normalized within-repertoire ranks of inferred template counts. A later analysis computed generation probabilities with a VDJ recombination model fitted to out-of-frame rearrangements, and checked the results against IGoR. In a later analysis, hypergeometric tests were used to score TCR-TCR, TCR-HLA and TCR-CMV co-occurrence, with a repertoire-size bias correction applied to TCR pairs. False discovery rates were estimated in a later analysis by permuting HLA or CMV assignments 20 times. In a later analysis, co-occurring TCRs were grouped using DBSCAN, and TCRdist sequence similarity was added for clustering within HLA-allele-positive subsets. Repertoires with fewer than 30,000 or more than 120,000 public chains, plus five repertoires with anomalous nucleotide sharing, were excluded from co-occurrence clustering. The table was pulled from immuneACCESS by TCRdb, which kept in-frame rearrangements only. Such tables lose some clones; where checked, under half of the loss comes from unresolved V genes, and the rest has no known cause. The V and J calls and clone size were taken over from that table, and D and trimming were inferred from the DNA. The sample profile shows fewer than 200,000 clones; about three quarters of them were found once. Clones ranked in the top ten supply more than 2.5% of the sample.

The CDR3 starts with the cysteine, ends with the phenylalanine, and has 14 residues. Of all the DNA, just the CDR3 is kept, 42 bases in frame from base 1. The germline V gene gives CDR1 as MNHNS and CDR2 as SASEGT. In total, over 600 healthy bone marrow donors made up the cohort. At the time of sampling, all cohort members were nominally healthy, though unrecorded immune exposures were likely present. The donor was CMV seronegative and belonged to the group of 350 or so seronegative cohort members. A peripheral blood sample was collected from each donor, and TCR beta sequencing was performed on peripheral blood mononuclear cells. The Qiagen DNeasy Blood Extraction Kit was used to extract genomic DNA from the blood cell samples. This clone was detected only a few times. What this receptor recognizes is not known. The germline gene is not matched at one end of the junction; a read error may be the cause.

Source material: PBMCs. Recombination joined TRBV6-1 with TRBJ2-1; a stretch of 12 junction bases matches TRBD2. This sequence originates from a woman aged 25 to 39 in good health and CMV-seronegative. The CDR3 region has the sequence CASGTSGRYNERFF. The nucleotide sequence reads as follows: TGTGCCAGCGGGACTAGCGGGCGCTACAATGAGCGGTTCTTC.